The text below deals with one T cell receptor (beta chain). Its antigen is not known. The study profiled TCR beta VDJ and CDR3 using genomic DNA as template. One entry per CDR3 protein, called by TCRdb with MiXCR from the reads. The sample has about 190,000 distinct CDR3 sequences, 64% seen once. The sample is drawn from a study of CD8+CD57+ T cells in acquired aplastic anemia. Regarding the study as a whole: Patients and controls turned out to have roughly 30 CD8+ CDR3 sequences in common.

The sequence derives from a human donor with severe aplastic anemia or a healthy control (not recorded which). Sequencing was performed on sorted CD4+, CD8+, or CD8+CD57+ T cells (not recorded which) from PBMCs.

The CDR3 sequence: CASNVGRAFF. CDR3 nucleotides: TGTGCCAGCAATGTGGGAAGAGCTTTCTTT. The V gene is TRBV12-3 or TRBV12-4, the J gene TRBJ1-1; no firm D call. V gave up 7 bases and J gave up 10 bases, with 10 bases separating them. The CDR3 is 10 residues long.